This is a list of T cell receptor beta chains from one sample in a study of T cells expressing NK-cell markers. For each CDR3 protein, TCRdb gives one entry from its re-call of the 5' RACE reads, without DNA. The sample data list some 600,000 distinct CDR3 sequences. The specimen was blood T cells: a sorted CD56 or NKG2C T cell subset, CD4+ or CD8+ T cells, or bulk PBMC T cells (not recorded which). These receptors were collected from a man aged 18 to 30 in good health. The CDR3 runs from the conserved cysteine through the conserved F or W.

j_call v_call cdr3_aa
TRBJ2-1 TRBV6-5 CASSYVVKYNEQFF
TRBJ2-1 TRBV11-1 CASSLPGFRRGRSDEQFF
TRBJ2-7 TRBV6-5 CASSPTDSSYEQYF
TRBJ2-3 TRBV5-1 CASSSRGLAGTDTQYF
TRBJ2-1 TRBV12-3/TRBV12-4 CASSLGSGITYNEQFF
TRBJ2-1 TRBV11-2 CASSFGLWEQFF
TRBJ2-2 TRBV11-2 CASDLSGELFF
TRBJ1-6 TRBV5-1 CASSLRDRNSPLHF
TRBJ1-4 TRBV7-2 CASSSNRFNEKLFF
TRBJ2-3 TRBV29-1 CSVTDRQGGADTQYF
TRBJ2-1 TRBV29-1 CSVDRLASYNEQFF
TRBJ1-2 TRBV6-2/TRBV6-3 CASSAVSGYTF
TRBJ2-3 TRBV7-2 CASSRHTGQGFGSTDTQYF
TRBJ2-3 TRBV29-1 CSVVVPPDTQYF
TRBJ2-3 TRBV4-3 CASSQDIRADTQYF
TRBJ2-7 TRBV3-1 CASSQDQDISYEQYF
TRBJ1-1 TRBV12-3/TRBV12-4 CASSRGAGTEAFF
TRBJ2-1 TRBV29-1 CSVLGREGSYNEQFF
TRBJ2-1 TRBV6-4 CASSAWTSYSYNEQFF
TRBJ2-7 TRBV28 CASSPGRQGSTYEQYF
TRBJ2-3 TRBV15 CATSRVQGLDTQYF
TRBJ1-5 TRBV5-1 CASSQGTGVDQPQHF
TRBJ2-7 TRBV12-3/TRBV12-4 CASSHTGKNYEQYF
TRBJ2-7 TRBV6-2/TRBV6-3 CARPSSGSSYEQYF
TRBJ2-1 TRBV11-1 CASSLSISVGISYNEQFF
TRBJ2-1 TRBV29-1 CSVENQGSSYNEQFF